This TCR beta chain is drawn from a study of control samples from healthy donors and cancer patients. The data were produced by immunoSEQ multiplex PCR, yet TCRdb's version contains in-frame clones alone and is incomplete. The sample records roughly 55,000 clones, 92% being singletons. This CDR3 has 14 residues. The germline CDR1 and CDR2 sequences are SGHTS and YDEGEE. Between the trimmed V and J ends, which lost 0 bases and 3 bases, there was a span of 7 bases. This clone appeared a single time. The chain carries TRBV5-8 and TRBJ1-3; maybe TRBD1 (5 bases). This clonotype was obtained from a middle-aged man with colorectal cancer. What was sequenced was PBMCs. The CDR3 loop reads CASSLGRVGNTIYF. CDR3 DNA: TGTGCCAGCAGCTTGGGCAGGGTTGGAAACACCATATATTTT.